This T cell receptor beta chain was sequenced in a study of response to subunit inactivated influenza vaccine. Regarding the study as a whole: Authors suggested that a seasonal influenza vaccination recruits few new T cells each time.

CDR3 length: 13 residues. In germline, CDR1 is SGHRS, CDR2 YFSETQ. Between the trimmed V and J ends, which lost 10 bases and 5 bases, there was a span of 19 bases. This clonotype has at least ten counts. As yet, its antigen is unknown. TCRdb reprocessed the RT-PCR reads via MiXCR and lists one record per CDR3 protein. Among 710,000 or so distinct CDR3 sequences listed, approximately 14% were seen once. This clonotype was sampled from a man aged 50 to 59 who received an inactivated influenza vaccine. The material sequenced was PBMCs from blood, taken roughly 13 days after vaccination. The V and J genes are TRBV5-1 and TRBJ2-7, with D unresolved. This CDR3 reads CAHGYGRSHEQYF. CDR3 bases: TGCGCCCACGGATACGGACGATCCCACGAGCAGTACTTC. The full variable domain, completed using reference TRBV5-1 and TRBJ2-7, is KAGVTQTPRYLIKTRGQQVTLSCSPISGHRSVSWYQQTPGQGLQFLFEYFSETQRNKGNFPGRFSGRQFSNSRSEMNVSTLELGDSALYLCAHGYGRSHEQYFGPGTRLTVT.